This TCR beta chain was documented in a study of vaccination effects on CD4 cells after COVID-19 (dated by TCRdb to between 2022 and 2023). At the level of the whole study: To identify antigen-specific CD4+ T cell clonotypes by their expansion, the ViraFEST assay first stimulated PBMC with viral peptide pools and then applied TCR sequencing. Three convalescent patients were sampled early (day +14) and late (day +241, +227, +161 respectively) after vaccination. Post-vaccine samples across the study were collected a median of 72 days after the second dose, with a range of 14 to 241. Two million PBMC per well were cultured in IMDM with roughly 5% human AB serum, 10 IU/ml IL-2 and gentamicin, plus 10 ug/ml peptides. SARS-CoV-2 spike-specific CD4+ TCR repertoires were compared before and after mRNA vaccination in COVID-19 convalescent patients and in infection-naive vaccine recipients. The full study included around ten COVID-19 convalescent patients and a few SARS-CoV-2-naive healthy vaccine recipients. In the study, cultures from other donors were sequenced using the Oncomine TCR Beta short-read assay on an Illumina iSeq 100.

Worth noting for this clone: Its cognate antigen has yet to be identified. No qualities accompany the bases; no much larger clone lies one base away.

After around 11 days of culture, CD4+ T cells were isolated with the EasySep CD4+ T cell isolation kit. Convalescent patients had PCR-confirmed SARS-CoV-2 infection between March and December 2020, before Alpha, Beta and Delta variants emerged in the United States. Two doses of either the BNT162b2 or the mRNA-1273 mRNA SARS-CoV-2 vaccine were administered to participants. On days 3 and 7, half of the culture medium was replaced with fresh IL-2-containing medium. Each peptide stimulation condition was cultured in triplicate wells unless otherwise noted. Using Ficoll-Paque Plus gradient centrifugation, PBMC were separated from whole blood and then either used fresh or cryopreserved at -140C. The QIAamp micro DNA kit was used to extract genomic DNA from the cultured CD4+ T cells. General study outcomes and caveats: Only a small number of convalescent patients were included, and no early post-infection timepoints were available, which limited the study. At late post-vaccination timepoints, both infection-induced and vaccine-induced clones showed marked clonal contraction, consistent with waning T cell responses. Among convalescent patients, the spike-reactive repertoire after vaccination was made up mainly of new vaccine-induced clones that were largely distinct from the clones induced by infection.

Library method: the immunoSEQ multiplex PCR assay. DNA from the cultured, isolated CD4+ T cells was subjected to TCR beta CDR3 sequencing. In the original analysis: Non-productive TCR sequences were removed and reads were trimmed to the CDR3 region, keeping CDR3s of at least 7 amino acids. Antigen-specific clonotypes were identified using the MANAFEST web app by comparison of expansion in peptide wells against reference cultures. To count as positive, a clone had to show expansion at FDR<0.05 compared with the reference and with all other wells, an odds ratio above 5, and a frequency above 0.1% in two replicate wells. Cross-reactive clonotypes were defined as significantly expanded in SARS-CoV-2 spike wells and in at least one common cold coronavirus spike condition. Levenshtein distance calculated with the stringdist R package was used to assess CDR3 similarity, and unrooted trees were constructed with ape in R 3.6.1. TCRdb provides this immuneACCESS table in a form limited to in-frame rearrangements. Some clones are lacking; in checked studies, under half of them reflect an unresolved V gene, and why the rest are absent is not known. That table gives V, J and clone size, and the DNA gave D and trimming. Within this sample are over 35,000 clones, with around 76% of them counted one time only. The ten largest make up roughly 3.6% of the sample.

This sequence originates from a human donor who had a prior SARS-CoV-2 infection. The sample here was CD4+ T cells from PBMCs cultured without peptide, taken after COVID-19 vaccination.

Here is the DNA: TGCGCCAGCAGCCGCGATAGCGGCCCCTTAAATGAGCAGTTCTTC. The encoded protein is CASSRDSGPLNEQFF. This chain joins TRBV4-3 to TRBJ2-1; a tentative D match to TRBD2 spans 6 bases. The CDR3 covers 15 residues, taking in both the cysteine and the phenylalanine. This entry keeps only the CDR3 DNA: 45 bases, framed from base 1. Between the V and J ends, shortened by 4 bases and 7 bases respectively, the junction contains 17 bases. The CDR1 and CDR2 encoded by the germline V gene are LGHNA and YSLEER.